The rows below give T cell receptor beta chains drawn from one sample of a study of blood T cell repertoires in COVID-19. Libraries were prepared by immunoSEQ multiplex PCR; TCRdb keeps only in-frame clonotypes and omits some of them. The repertoire consists of 14,000 or so clones, with about 83% occurring once and the leading ten covering around 25%. Sequencing input: peripheral blood. Receptor source: a woman aged 55-69 years with acute or convalescent COVID-19. CDR3s include the opening cysteine and the closing phenylalanine or tryptophan. The D gene is left open where the match is weak. Size values are once, few and many counts, or a class for expanded clones, and some rows have none.

j_gene: TRBJ1-5
d_gene: TRBD1
abundance: NA
v_gene: TRBV18
CDR3nt: TGTGCCAGCTCACCAGTACACCCGGGACAGGGTATCAATCAGCCCCAGCATTTT
CDR3aa: CASSPVHPGQGINQPQHF

j_gene: TRBJ2-5
d_gene: TRBD1
abundance: NA
v_gene: TRBV5-4
CDR3nt: TGTGCCAGCAGGGGGGGACAGGGTAACGAAGAGACCCAGTACTTC
CDR3aa: CASRGGQGNEETQYF

j_gene: TRBJ2-3
d_gene: NA
abundance: NA
v_gene: TRBV19
CDR3nt: TGTGCCAGTAGGACTAGAAATATGGAAGATACGCAGTATTTT
CDR3aa: CASRTRNMEDTQYF

j_gene: TRBJ2-3
d_gene: TRBD2
abundance: NA
v_gene: TRBV6-5
CDR3nt: TGTGCCAGCGAACTTCGGGGGGGGACAGATACGCAGTATTTT
CDR3aa: CASELRGGTDTQYF

j_gene: TRBJ2-7
d_gene: TRBD1
abundance: NA
v_gene: TRBV27
CDR3nt: TGTGCCAGCAGTTTATCTGGACAGGGGGAGTACGAGCAGTACTTC
CDR3aa: CASSLSGQGEYEQYF

j_gene: TRBJ2-1
d_gene: NA
abundance: NA
v_gene: TRBV18
CDR3nt: TGTGCCAGCTCCTCCCGGGCAGGGGCGTCCTACAATGAGCAGTTCTTC
CDR3aa: CASSSRAGASYNEQFF

j_gene: TRBJ1-1
d_gene: NA
abundance: once
v_gene: TRBV19
CDR3nt: TGTGCCAGTAGTATGGATCGGGGGATAGGCACTGAAGCTTTCTTT
CDR3aa: CASSMDRGIGTEAFF

j_gene: TRBJ2-3
d_gene: TRBD2
abundance: NA
v_gene: TRBV19
CDR3nt: TGTGCCAGTAGTATATTTGTGACTAGCGCCACAGATACGCAGTATTTT
CDR3aa: CASSIFVTSATDTQYF

j_gene: TRBJ1-1
d_gene: TRBD1
abundance: NA
v_gene: TRBV11-2
CDR3nt: TGTGCCAGCAGCCTTCGGGACAGGGTTGAAGCTTTCTTT
CDR3aa: CASSLRDRVEAFF

j_gene: TRBJ2-7
d_gene: TRBD1
abundance: NA
v_gene: TRBV19
CDR3nt: TGTGCCAGTTCTCGACAGGGCTGGGACGAGCAGTACTTC
CDR3aa: CASSRQGWDEQYF

j_gene: TRBJ2-3
d_gene: NA
abundance: NA
v_gene: TRBV5-5
CDR3nt: TGTGCCAGCAGCGTCTCAGATACGCAGTATTTT
CDR3aa: CASSVSDTQYF

j_gene: TRBJ1-2
d_gene: NA
abundance: NA
v_gene: TRBV21-1
CDR3nt: TGTGCCAGCAGCAAAGGACCTCTACTGGGCTCGGCTAACTATGGCTACACCTTC
CDR3aa: CASSKGPLLGSANYGYTF

j_gene: TRBJ2-5
d_gene: NA
abundance: few
v_gene: TRBV5-1
CDR3nt: TGCGCCAGCCGACCAGGGCAGACGCAAGAGACCCAGTACTTC
CDR3aa: CASRPGQTQETQYF

j_gene: TRBJ1-3
d_gene: NA
abundance: NA
v_gene: TRBV7-9
CDR3nt: TGTGCCAGTCACCTCCCGGCTGGAAACACCATATATTTT
CDR3aa: CASHLPAGNTIYF

j_gene: TRBJ2-2
d_gene: TRBD2
abundance: NA
v_gene: TRBV28
CDR3nt: TGTGCCAGCATCGCAGCGGGGCGGGCGAACACCGGGGAGCTGTTTTTT
CDR3aa: CASIAAGRANTGELFF

j_gene: TRBJ2-3
d_gene: TRBD1
abundance: NA
v_gene: TRBV5-1
CDR3nt: TGCGCCAGCAGCACTAACCCAGGGGGCGAGGGGACAGATACGCAGTATTTT
CDR3aa: CASSTNPGGEGTDTQYF

j_gene: TRBJ2-1
d_gene: TRBD1
abundance: NA
v_gene: TRBV7-2
CDR3nt: TGTGCCAGCAGCTTCTCCGGGACAGGGGCCTACAATGAGCAGTTCTTC
CDR3aa: CASSFSGTGAYNEQFF

j_gene: TRBJ2-5
d_gene: TRBD1
abundance: NA
v_gene: TRBV7-2
CDR3nt: TGTGCCAGCAGCTTCCAGACAGGGGCGGGGGAGACCCAGTACTTC
CDR3aa: CASSFQTGAGETQYF

j_gene: TRBJ2-3
d_gene: NA
abundance: NA
v_gene: TRBV5-1
CDR3nt: TGCGCCAGCAGCTGGGGACTCCTGTCAGATACGCAGTATTTT
CDR3aa: CASSWGLLSDTQYF

j_gene: TRBJ1-2
d_gene: NA
abundance: NA
v_gene: TRBV6-5
CDR3nt: TGTGCCAGCAGTTACTATGGCCAGGGTGGCAACTATGGCTACACCTTC
CDR3aa: CASSYYGQGGNYGYTF

j_gene: TRBJ2-3
d_gene: TRBD2
abundance: NA
v_gene: TRBV15
CDR3nt: TGTGCCACCAGCAGACGTACCAAGGCGGGGGTTTTCACAGATACGCAGTATTTT
CDR3aa: CATSRRTKAGVFTDTQYF

j_gene: TRBJ2-4
d_gene: NA
abundance: NA
v_gene: TRBV4-2
CDR3nt: TGTGCCAGCAGCCAAGAAGGACACACAGCCAAAAACATTCAGTACTTC
CDR3aa: CASSQEGHTAKNIQYF